Below are 20 T cell receptor beta chains sequenced from a single sample in a study of spatial heterogeneity in lung cancer. TCRdb passed the 5' RACE reads through MiXCR, listing each CDR3 protein once. The sample has approximately 40,000 distinct CDR3 sequences; around 6.8% are singletons. Stated time point: sample taken at primary tumor resection. Source: PBMCs, taken at surgery. The receptors here all came from a female donor with early-stage non-small cell lung cancer.

This clonotype has ten or more counts. This sequence joins TRBV7-2 and TRBJ2-5, with no clear D. Looked up from germline, CDR1 is SGHTA and CDR2 is FQGNSA. The V end lost 2 bases, the J end lost 2 bases, and 9 bases lay between the germline ends. The CDR3 totals 14 residues. Written as DNA, the CDR3 is TGTGCCAGCAGCTTAAGTCAGGCTCAAGAGACCCAGTACTTC. Its translation: CASSLSQAQETQYF.

This clonotype was counted many times. CDR3 nucleotides: TGTGCCAGCAGCTTAGAGACGGGGCGTAGAGAGACCCAGTACTTC. It codes for CASSLETGRRETQYF. V usage is TRBV7-2 and J usage is TRBJ2-5, with D perhaps given as TRBD1 or TRBD2 (5 bases each). The CDR3 totals 15 residues. The germline gives CDR1 SGHTA, CDR2 FQGNSA. Trimming stripped 1 base from V and 4 bases from J, with 13 bases between.

This clonotype was detected ten times or more. The chain uses TRBV6-6 and TRBJ1-3; no definite D call. The CDR3 has 12 residues. Per germline, CDR1 MNHNY and CDR2 SVGAGI (reference sequence). Between the trimmed V and J ends, which lost 6 bases and 0 bases, there was a span of 3 bases. CDR3 in amino acids: CASSHSGNTIYF. The CDR3 region has the DNA TGTGCCAGCAGCCACTCTGGAAACACCATATATTTT.

This clonotype was recorded at least ten times. This rearrangement joins TRBV12-5 to TRBJ1-1; no reliable D call. Trimming removed 6 bases from V and 4 bases from J, with 12 bases in between. The CDR3 is 13 residues long. CDR1 LGHNT and CDR2 FRNRAP come from the germline V gene. The CDR3 here is CASGLGLTTEAFF. In DNA, the CDR3 is TGTGCTAGTGGCCTGGGATTGACCACTGAAGCTTTCTTT.

This clonotype was seen ten or more times. This chain joins TRBV5-1 and TRBJ2-4; TRBD2 agrees at 12 bases. Trimming cost V 4 bases and J 0 bases; bases outside gene matches: 8. Germline CDR1 SGHRS, CDR2 YFSETQ. CDR3 length: 18 residues. The DNA of the CDR3 is TGCGCCAGCAGCATCGGACTAGCGGGGACATTAGCCAAAAACATTCAGTACTTC. Its translation: CASSIGLAGTLAKNIQYF.

This clonotype was observed a few times. The CDR3 nucleotides are TGCGCCAGCAGCCTTGGACCACCCCCGGATACGCAGTATTTT. Translating it yields CASSLGPPPDTQYF. The chain has TRBV5-1 and TRBJ2-3; D unclear. The CDR3 is 14 amino acids. The germline CDR1 and CDR2 sequences are SGHRS and YFSETQ. V was clipped by 4 bases and J by 6 bases, with 15 bases between them.

The chain recombines TRBV30 with TRBJ2-1, with D perhaps matching TRBD1 (6 bases). Germline V gene data show CDR1 as GTSNPN and CDR2 as SVGIG (reference sequence). With 7 bases removed from V and 2 bases from J, the gap between germline ends came to 15 bases. The CDR3 contains 14 residues. The DNA for the CDR3 is TGTGCCTCCCGGGACATCCTACCCTACAATGAGCAGTTCTTC. Its translation is CASRDILPYNEQFF.

The chain recombines TRBV7-2 with TRBJ2-7, with 7 positions matching TRBD1. Germline V gene data show CDR1 as SGHTA and CDR2 as FQGNSA. The V segment lost 5 bases and the J segment 0 bases; nucleotides outside the gene matches: 7. This CDR3 contains 15 residues. CDR3 region: CASSTMGQTSYEQYF. The CDR3 DNA reads TGTGCCAGCAGCACAATGGGACAGACCTCCTACGAGCAGTACTTC.

This clonotype was counted ten times or more. J is TRBJ1-6 and V is TRBV2; D gene uncertain. The CDR3 is 12 amino acids. Germline lookup yields CDR1 SNHLY and CDR2 FYNNEI. Trimming took 8 bases from V and 5 from J, leaving 7 bases between them. The CDR3 sequence: CASQRDNSPLHF. For the CDR3, the DNA is TGTGCCAGCCAACGAGATAATTCACCCCTCCACTTT.

Only a few counts were recorded for this clonotype. This chain connects TRBV29-1 to TRBJ1-5; D not resolved. Germline V gene sequence: CDR1 SQVTM, CDR2 ANQGSEA. This CDR3 comprises 13 residues. Trimming removed 4 bases from V and 4 bases from J, with 11 bases in between. The CDR3 sequence is CSVVQQNNQPQHF. As DNA, the CDR3 is TGCAGCGTTGTTCAACAGAATAATCAGCCCCAGCATTTT.

The chain has TRBV7-2 and TRBJ2-5; D is uncertain. Germline V CDR1 and CDR2: SGHTA, FQGNSA. The CDR3 is 12 amino acids. V was clipped by 2 bases and J by 7 bases, with 8 bases between them. CDR3 region: CASSLPLGTQYF. The DNA of the CDR3 is TGTGCCAGCAGCTTACCCTTGGGGACCCAGTACTTC.

This clonotype appeared many times. The genes are TRBV12-3 or TRBV12-4 and TRBJ1-5; 7 bases are shared with TRBD1. J lost 5 bases, V lost 2 bases, and 3 bases had no gene match. The CDR3 extends over 14 amino acids. CDR3 sequence reads: CASSLIGGDQPQHF. The CDR3 nucleotides read TGTGCCAGCAGTTTAATAGGGGGCGATCAGCCCCAGCATTTT.

This clonotype has at least ten counts. V usage is TRBV4-1 and J usage is TRBJ1-2; 10 nucleotides line up with TRBD1. The CDR3 runs to 17 residues. Per the germline V gene, CDR1 is MGHRA and CDR2 is YSYEKL. The ends lost 0 bases at V and 3 bases at J; junction bases unmatched: 7. CDR3 amino acids: CASSQDPLTGGYYGYTF. CDR3 bases: TGCGCCAGCAGCCAAGATCCCTTGACAGGGGGCTACTATGGCTACACCTTC.

This clonotype was seen repeatedly, ten times or more. The chain combines TRBV7-6 with TRBJ1-2, with D possibly being TRBD1 (5 bases). The CDR3 covers 14 residues. In germline, CDR1 is SGHVS, CDR2 FNYEAQ. With 5 bases removed from V and 4 bases from J, the gap between germline ends came to 14 bases. CDR3 sequence (DNA): TGTGCCAGCAGCCCCCTACCAGGGACCTATGGCTACACCTTC. It translates to CASSPLPGTYGYTF. The whole variable domain, remainder taken from reference TRBV7-6 and TRBJ1-2, is GAGVSQSPRYKVTKRGQDVALRCDPISGHVSLYWYRQALGQGPEFLTYFNYEAQQDKSGLPNDRFSAERPEGSISTLTIQRTEQRDSAMYRCASSPLPGTYGYTFGSGTRLTVV.

This clonotype was recorded at least ten times. V gene TRBV18 combines with J gene TRBJ2-4; 7 bases are shared with TRBD2. The J segment lost 7 bases and the V segment lost 2 bases, leaving 14 bases of the junction unmatched. The germline gives CDR1 KGHSH, CDR2 LQKENI. The CDR3 is 17 residues long. The CDR3 spells CASSPTPLGAGTNIQYF. CDR3 sequence (DNA): TGTGCCAGCTCACCAACCCCCTTAGGAGCGGGGACGAACATTCAGTACTTC.

This clonotype was seen more than once but under ten times. This chain links TRBV29-1 with TRBJ2-1, with TRBD1 matching 7 bases. The CDR3 is 13 amino acids. CDR1 is SQVTM, CDR2 ANQGSEA, per germline. The J segment lost 0 bases and the V segment lost 6 bases, leaving 2 bases of the junction unmatched. CDR3 amino acids: CSVQGSSYNEQFF. The CDR3 DNA is TGCAGCGTACAGGGGAGCTCCTACAATGAGCAGTTCTTC.

This rearrangement joins TRBV12-3 or TRBV12-4 to TRBJ2-3; a weak D match, TRBD2 (5 bases). The CDR3 is 13 residues long. The germline V and J ends were trimmed by 3 bases and 6 bases, with 10 bases remaining between them. Written as DNA, the CDR3 is TGTGCCAGCAGTTTGCTAGCATCGGATACGCAGTATTTT. It is translated as CASSLLASDTQYF.

This clonotype was counted a few times. The chain has TRBV12-3 or TRBV12-4 and TRBJ1-5, with TRBD1 identical over 10 bases. V shed 5 bases, J shed 11 bases, and the junction held 6 bases outside the gene matches. This CDR3 contains 13 residues. The CDR3 is CASSRGQGGTQHF. CDR3 nucleotide sequence: TGTGCCAGCAGTAGAGGACAGGGGGGCACCCAGCATTTT.

This clonotype was detected only a few times. V is TRBV12-3 or TRBV12-4 and J is TRBJ2-3, with 7 bases matching TRBD1. V was clipped by 4 bases and J by 5 bases; unmatched bases: 6. This CDR3 comprises 14 residues. The CDR3 loop is CASSSTGNLDTQYF. In DNA form, the CDR3 reads TGTGCCAGCAGTTCGACAGGGAACCTAGATACGCAGTATTTT.

This clonotype was counted a few times. This chain joins TRBV5-1 and TRBJ2-7, with 7 positions matching TRBD1. CDR1 SGHRS and CDR2 YFSETQ come from the germline V gene. CDR3 size: 14 residues. V gave up 3 bases and J gave up 4 bases; unmatched junction bases: 7. DNA for the CDR3: TGCGCCAGCAGCTCGACAGGGAATTCATACGAGCAGTACTTC. This gives the protein CASSSTGNSYEQYF.